A selection of T cell receptor beta chains follows, all from one sample in a study of blood T cells in healthy people across ages. MiXCR, run by TCRdb on the 5' RACE reads, gives a single entry per CDR3 protein. The sample has roughly 1,800,000 distinct CDR3 sequences, less than 50% seen once. The material sequenced was blood. These receptors were taken from a woman in her 40s in good health. The CDR3 runs from the conserved cysteine through the conserved F or W. D genes are given only for firm matches. A clone size is listed for some rows: how often the clone was seen (once, few, many), or a class if it is expanded.

>-|-|12|TRBV12-3/TRBV12-4|TRBJ1-2
CASSFVSDGYTF
TGTGCCAGCAGTTTCGTTTCCGATGGCTACACCTTC
>-|-|14|TRBV20-1|TRBJ2-5
CSASPGGVWETQYF
TGCAGTGCTAGCCCGGGCGGAGTTTGGGAGACCCAGTACTTC
>few|TRBD2|14|TRBV20-1|TRBJ2-3
CSARVSGGVTPQYF
TGCAGTGCTAGAGTTAGCGGGGGGGTGACCCCGCAGTATTTT
>-|-|13|TRBV7-9|TRBJ2-1
CASSLDQQDEQFF
TGTGCCAGCAGCTTAGATCAACAAGATGAGCAGTTCTTC
>-|TRBD1|13|TRBV7-8|TRBJ2-1
CASSPWDSWEQFF
TGTGCCAGCAGCCCATGGGACAGCTGGGAGCAGTTCTTC
>-|-|16|TRBV19|TRBJ1-2
CASSSVDSESWNGYTF
TGTGCCAGTAGTTCTGTTGATTCGGAGAGTTGGAATGGCTACACCTTC
>few|TRBD1|13|TRBV12-3/TRBV12-4|TRBJ2-7
CASRQGAGYEQYF
TGTGCCAGCAGACAGGGGGCAGGCTACGAGCAGTACTTC
>few|TRBD1|13|TRBV20-1|TRBJ2-1
CSAPGQVHNEQFF
TGCAGTGCCCCGGGACAGGTACACAATGAGCAGTTCTTC
>-|-|14|TRBV6-2/TRBV6-3|TRBJ1-5
CASGGGSVNQPQHF
TGTGCCAGCGGGGGCGGGAGTGTTAATCAGCCCCAGCATTTT
>-|TRBD2|17|TRBV20-1|TRBJ2-1
CSASPWTSGGSYNEQFF
TGCAGTGCTAGTCCTTGGACTAGCGGGGGCTCCTACAATGAGCAGTTCTTC
>-|-|16|TRBV27|TRBJ1-2
CASSLLSQGTSYGYTF
TGTGCCAGCAGTTTATTATCGCAGGGGACCTCCTATGGCTACACCTTC
>-|TRBD1|15|TRBV10-3|TRBJ2-5
CAIRTGTGYQETQYF
TGTGCCATCAGGACCGGGACAGGGTACCAAGAGACCCAGTACTTC
>-|TRBD1|15|TRBV12-3/TRBV12-4|TRBJ2-1
CASRSGQGARNEQFF
TGTGCCAGCAGATCTGGACAGGGGGCTCGAAATGAGCAGTTTTTC
>-|TRBD1|14|TRBV6-6|TRBJ2-7
CASSMDRSGYEQYF
TGTGCCAGCAGTATGGACAGGTCTGGCTACGAGCAGTACTTC
>few|TRBD2|16|TRBV11-2|TRBJ2-3
CASSSGLAGGEDTQYF
TGTGCCAGCAGCTCGGGACTAGCGGGAGGGGAAGATACGCAGTATTTT
>few|-|15|TRBV25-1|TRBJ2-3
CASSSWGEGTDTQYF
TGTGCCAGCAGTTCATGGGGGGAAGGGACAGATACGCAGTATTTT
>-|-|14|TRBV4-3|TRBJ1-1
CASSQAQGLAEAFF
TGCGCCAGCAGCCAAGCTCAGGGATTGGCTGAAGCTTTCTTT
>-|TRBD2|13|TRBV20-1|TRBJ2-1
CTLAGNSYNEQFF
TGCACCCTAGCGGGGAACTCCTACAATGAGCAGTTCTTC
>-|TRBD2|16|TRBV28|TRBJ2-5
CASSDLAGGLRDEQYF
TGTGCCAGCAGCGATCTAGCGGGGGGGCTAAGGGATGAGCAGTACTTC
>few|-|16|TRBV6-2/TRBV6-3|TRBJ2-4
CASSHAPQGAKNIQYF
TGTGCCAGCAGTCATGCCCCACAGGGAGCCAAAAACATTCAGTACTTC
>-|-|13|TRBV20-1|TRBJ2-1
CSAPWVSYNEQFF
TGCAGTGCCCCGTGGGTTTCCTACAATGAGCAGTTCTTC
>-|-|14|TRBV5-1|TRBJ2-7
CASSTGWATYEQYF
TGCGCCAGCAGCACAGGATGGGCAACCTACGAGCAGTACTTC
>-|TRBD1|18|TRBV7-9|TRBJ1-2
CASSLGGQGLVTPYGYTF
TGTGCCAGCAGCCTAGGAGGACAGGGCCTTGTAACGCCCTATGGCTACACCTTC
>-|TRBD1|14|TRBV7-9|TRBJ1-1
CASSSERSQGEAFF
TGTGCCAGCAGCTCCGAACGGTCCCAGGGGGAGGCTTTCTTT
>-|-|14|TRBV20-1|TRBJ1-1
CSASPTTGNTEAFF
TGCAGTGCTAGTCCGACCACGGGAAACACTGAAGCTTTCTTT
>few|-|15|TRBV7-2|TRBJ2-1
CASSPGRASYNEQFF
TGTGCCAGCAGCCCCGGTCGAGCCTCCTACAATGAGCAGTTCTTC
>few|-|12|TRBV6-5|TRBJ2-3
CASKAGTDTQYF
TGTGCCAGCAAGGCGGGGACAGATACGCAGTATTTT
>-|TRBD1|14|TRBV11-1|TRBJ2-1
CASSPRDRDHEQFF
TGTGCCAGCAGCCCCCGGGACAGGGACCATGAGCAGTTCTTC
>many|-|15|TRBV7-2|TRBJ2-6
CASSLAASGANVLTF
TGTGCCAGCAGCTTAGCGGCCTCTGGGGCCAACGTCCTGACTTTC
>-|-|13|TRBV29-1|TRBJ2-5
CSADSGLGETQYF
TGCAGCGCAGACTCGGGGCTGGGCGAGACCCAGTACTTC
>-|TRBD2|15|TRBV11-3|TRBJ2-7
CASSPTGAGDNEQYF
TGTGCCAGCAGTCCGACGGGAGCGGGGGACAATGAGCAGTACTTC
>few|-|16|TRBV4-3|TRBJ1-2
CASSQDGTGLGLGYTF
TGCGCCAGCAGCCAAGATGGCACAGGACTAGGTTTAGGCTACACCTTC
>-|-|18|TRBV7-9|TRBJ2-6
CASGLGRGGGSGANVLTF
TGTGCCAGCGGCTTGGGTCGAGGGGGAGGATCGGGGGCCAACGTCCTGACTTTC
>-|-|12|TRBV24-1|TRBJ2-7
CATSGYGDEQYF
TGTGCCACCAGTGGTTACGGGGACGAGCAGTACTTC
>-|-|16|TRBV29-1|TRBJ2-5
CSTPPSDQLGSETQYF
TGCAGCACCCCACCCTCTGATCAACTAGGGTCGGAGACCCAGTACTTC
>-|-|13|TRBV11-1|TRBJ1-2
CASSLDGRVGYTF
TGTGCCAGCAGCTTAGACGGCCGGGTTGGCTACACCTTC
>-|TRBD1|18|TRBV13|TRBJ1-2
CASSLVARGPEWGYGYTF
TGTGCCAGCAGCTTAGTGGCCAGGGGGCCGGAATGGGGCTATGGCTACACCTTC
>-|-|14|TRBV4-1|TRBJ2-7
CASSQDGRGRIQYF
TGCGCCAGCAGCCAAGATGGCAGAGGTAGAATTCAGTACTTC
>many|-|15|TRBV4-2|TRBJ2-1
CASSQEQSSYNEQFF
TGTGCCAGCAGCCAAGAGCAAAGCTCCTACAATGAGCAGTTCTTC
>-|TRBD1|13|TRBV20-1|TRBJ2-5
CSVQTGVQETQYF
TGCAGTGTACAAACAGGGGTGCAAGAGACCCAGTACTTC
>few|-|14|TRBV12-3/TRBV12-4|TRBJ1-2
CASSQSIPDYGYTF
TGTGCCAGCAGTCAATCGATCCCTGACTATGGCTACACCTTC
>-|TRBD2|19|TRBV4-1|TRBJ2-3
CASSQGFSGGASSTDTQYF
TGCGCCAGCAGCCAAGGATTTAGCGGGGGGGCCTCGTCGACAGATACGCAGTATTTT
>few|-|15|TRBV24-1|TRBJ2-5
CATSAEGGARGTQYF
TGTGCCACCAGTGCGGAGGGGGGGGCTCGGGGGACCCAGTACTTC
>-|-|13|TRBV20-1|TRBJ2-7
CSARGPRGFEQYF
TGCAGTGCACGCGGGCCCAGGGGATTCGAGCAGTACTTC
>-|TRBD1|15|TRBV20-1|TRBJ1-1
CSARRWDRGDTEAFF
TGCAGTGCTAGGCGGTGGGACAGGGGGGACACTGAAGCTTTCTTT
>once|-|13|TRBV12-3/TRBV12-4|TRBJ1-2
CASSVVGAGSYTF
TGTGCCAGCAGTGTTGTCGGGGCAGGTAGCTACACCTTC
>-|-|14|TRBV29-1|TRBJ2-3
CSLTRVLRADTQYF
TGCAGCCTCACCCGGGTCCTAAGGGCAGATACGCAGTATTTT
>-|-|13|TRBV11-3|TRBJ1-6
CASSLGPLAPLHF
TGTGCCAGCAGCTTAGGCCCTTTGGCACCCCTCCACTTT
>few|-|17|TRBV7-9|TRBJ2-7
CASSLGVGGAISYEQYF
TGTGCCAGCAGCCTCGGGGTGGGGGGGGCCATTTCCTACGAGCAGTACTTC
>-|-|15|TRBV5-1|TRBJ1-4
CASSLTEAGNEKLFF
TGCGCCAGCAGCTTGACGGAGGCCGGTAATGAAAAACTGTTTTTT
>few|TRBD2|15|TRBV9|TRBJ2-5
CASSASGGAGETQYF
TGTGCCAGCAGCGCTAGCGGGGGGGCCGGTGAGACCCAGTACTTC
>-|TRBD2|18|TRBV5-1|TRBJ2-5
CASSSEGGLAGLQETQYF
TGCGCCAGCAGCTCTGAGGGGGGGCTAGCGGGCTTGCAAGAGACCCAGTACTTC